This T cell receptor (beta chain) was obtained from a study of identical twins. In every case, the donor was a healthy Caucasian. This clonotype was seen a handful of times. Its antigen is still unknown. This CDR3 spans 14 amino acids. In germline, CDR1 is SQVTM, CDR2 ANQGSEA. V lost 5 bases, J lost 0 bases, and 8 bases lay in between. Template switching, a step in the protocol, added a universal primer site, and cDNA carried unique molecular identifiers. TCRdb re-called the 5' RACE reads with MiXCR, one entry per CDR3 protein. The table shows about 900,000 distinct CDR3 sequences, with roughly an eighth occurring only once. Points from the study as a whole: For cord blood, abundant beta clonotypes had fewer insertions, unlike memory repertoires, which showed none.

These data were also filed under a second study, of yellow fever vaccine responses in identical twins. That work adds: After vaccination, twins' T cell response reportedly seemed partly convergent, partly personalized.

The V and J genes are TRBV29-1 and TRBJ2-6; D unresolved. The sequenced material came from PBMCs. The receptor comes from a woman aged 18-30 years in good health. CDR3 in DNA: TGCAGCGTTTTAGGAATCTCTGGGGCCAACGTCCTGACTTTC. Protein: CSVLGISGANVLTF.